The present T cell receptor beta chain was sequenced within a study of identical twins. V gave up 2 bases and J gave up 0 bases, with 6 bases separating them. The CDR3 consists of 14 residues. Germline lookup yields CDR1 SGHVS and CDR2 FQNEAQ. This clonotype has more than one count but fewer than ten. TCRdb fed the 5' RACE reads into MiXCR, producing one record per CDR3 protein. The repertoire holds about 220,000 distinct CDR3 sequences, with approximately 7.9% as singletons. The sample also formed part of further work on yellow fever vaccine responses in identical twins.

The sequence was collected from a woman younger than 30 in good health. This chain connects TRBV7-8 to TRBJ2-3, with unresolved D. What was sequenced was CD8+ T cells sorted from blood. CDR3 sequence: CASSLRASTDTQYF. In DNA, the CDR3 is TGTGCCAGCAGCTTAAGGGCCAGCACAGATACGCAGTATTTT.